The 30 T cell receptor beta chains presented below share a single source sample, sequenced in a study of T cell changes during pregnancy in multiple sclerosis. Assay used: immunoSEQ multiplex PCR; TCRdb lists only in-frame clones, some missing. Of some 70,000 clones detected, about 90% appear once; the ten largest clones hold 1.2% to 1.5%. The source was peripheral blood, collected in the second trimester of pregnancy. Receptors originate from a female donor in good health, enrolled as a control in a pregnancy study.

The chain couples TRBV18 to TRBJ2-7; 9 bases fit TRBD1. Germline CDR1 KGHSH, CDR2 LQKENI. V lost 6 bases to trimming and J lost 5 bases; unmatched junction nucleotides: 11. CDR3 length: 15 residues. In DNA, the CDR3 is TGTGCCAGCTCGGGGGAACAGGGGGCGGGCCACGAGCAGTACTTC. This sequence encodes CASSGEQGAGHEQYF.

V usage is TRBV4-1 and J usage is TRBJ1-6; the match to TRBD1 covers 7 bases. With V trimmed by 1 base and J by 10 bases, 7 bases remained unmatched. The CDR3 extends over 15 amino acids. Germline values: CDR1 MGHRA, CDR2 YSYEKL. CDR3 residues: CASSQAWTGRSPLHF. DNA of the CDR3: TGCGCCAGCAGCCAAGCGTGGACAGGACGATCACCCCTCCACTTT.

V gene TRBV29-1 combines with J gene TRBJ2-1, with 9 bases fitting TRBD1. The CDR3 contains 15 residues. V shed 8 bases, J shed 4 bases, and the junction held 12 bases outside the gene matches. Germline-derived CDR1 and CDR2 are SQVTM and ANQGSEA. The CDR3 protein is CSPRSWTGAYNEQFF. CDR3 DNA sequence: TGCAGCCCCCGAAGCTGGACAGGGGCGTACAATGAGCAGTTCTTC.

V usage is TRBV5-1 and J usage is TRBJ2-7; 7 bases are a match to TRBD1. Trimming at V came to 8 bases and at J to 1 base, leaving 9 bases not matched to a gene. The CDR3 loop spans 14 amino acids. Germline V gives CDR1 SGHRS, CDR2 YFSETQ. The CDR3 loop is CASRQGSISYEQYF. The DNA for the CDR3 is TGCGCCAGTAGACAGGGATCCATTTCCTACGAGCAGTACTTC.

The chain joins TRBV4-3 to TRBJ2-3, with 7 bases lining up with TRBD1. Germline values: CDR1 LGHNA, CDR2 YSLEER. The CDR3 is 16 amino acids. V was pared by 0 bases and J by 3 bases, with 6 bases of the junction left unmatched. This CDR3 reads CASSQDRTGATDTQYF. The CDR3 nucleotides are TGCGCCAGCAGCCAAGATCGCACAGGGGCGACAGATACGCAGTATTTT.

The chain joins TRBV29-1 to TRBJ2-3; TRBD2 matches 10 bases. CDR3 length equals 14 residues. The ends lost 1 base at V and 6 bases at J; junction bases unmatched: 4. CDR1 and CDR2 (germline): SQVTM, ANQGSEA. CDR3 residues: CSVEVAGGGDTQYF. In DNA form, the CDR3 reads TGCAGCGTTGAAGTAGCGGGAGGTGGGGATACGCAGTATTTT.

The CDR3 loop is CASSLASLNTEAFF. The CDR3 region has the DNA TGTGCCAGTAGTTTGGCCTCGTTGAACACTGAAGCTTTCTTT. V and J are TRBV19 and TRBJ1-1; no clear D. The CDR3 length is 14 residues. V was trimmed by 5 bases and J by 0 bases, leaving 10 bases between them. Looked up from germline, CDR1 is LNHDA and CDR2 is SQIVND (reference sequence).

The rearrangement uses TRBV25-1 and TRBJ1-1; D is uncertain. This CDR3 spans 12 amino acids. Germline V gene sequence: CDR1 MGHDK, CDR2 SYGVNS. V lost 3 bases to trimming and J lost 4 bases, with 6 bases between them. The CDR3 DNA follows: TGTGCCAGCAGTGACGCGGTCACTGAAGCTTTCTTT. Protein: CASSDAVTEAFF.

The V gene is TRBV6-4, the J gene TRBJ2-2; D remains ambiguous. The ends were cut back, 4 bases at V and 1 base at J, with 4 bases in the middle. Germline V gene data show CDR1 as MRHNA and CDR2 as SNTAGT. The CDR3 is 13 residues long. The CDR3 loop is CASSAGNTGELFF. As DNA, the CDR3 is TGTGCCAGCAGTGCAGGGAACACCGGGGAGCTGTTTTTT.

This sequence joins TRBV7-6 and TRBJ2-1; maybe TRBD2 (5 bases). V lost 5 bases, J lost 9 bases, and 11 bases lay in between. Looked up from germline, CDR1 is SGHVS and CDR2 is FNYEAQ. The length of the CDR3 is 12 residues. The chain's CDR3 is CASSPPEGEQFF. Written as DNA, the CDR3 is TGTGCCAGCAGCCCTCCAGAGGGTGAGCAGTTCTTC.

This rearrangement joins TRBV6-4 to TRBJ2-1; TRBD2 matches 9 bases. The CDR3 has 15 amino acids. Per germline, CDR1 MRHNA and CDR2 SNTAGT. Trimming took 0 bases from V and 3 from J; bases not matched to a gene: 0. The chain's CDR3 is CASSDSRGGYNEQFF. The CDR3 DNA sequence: TGTGCCAGCAGTGACTCGCGGGGGGGCTACAATGAGCAGTTCTTC.

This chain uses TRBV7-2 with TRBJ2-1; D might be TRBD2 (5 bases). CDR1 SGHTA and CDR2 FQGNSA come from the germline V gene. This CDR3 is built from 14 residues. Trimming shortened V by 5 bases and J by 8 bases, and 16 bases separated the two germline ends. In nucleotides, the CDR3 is TGTGCCAGCAGCAAGAGGTCCTTCGGGGATGAGCAGTTCTTC. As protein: CASSKRSFGDEQFF.

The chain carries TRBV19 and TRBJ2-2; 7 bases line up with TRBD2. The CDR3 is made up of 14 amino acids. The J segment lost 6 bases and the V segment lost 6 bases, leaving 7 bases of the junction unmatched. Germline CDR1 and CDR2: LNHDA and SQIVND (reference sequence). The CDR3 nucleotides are TGTGCCAGTAGGGGACTACCGAGCGCCGGGGAGCTGTTTTTT. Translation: CASRGLPSAGELFF.

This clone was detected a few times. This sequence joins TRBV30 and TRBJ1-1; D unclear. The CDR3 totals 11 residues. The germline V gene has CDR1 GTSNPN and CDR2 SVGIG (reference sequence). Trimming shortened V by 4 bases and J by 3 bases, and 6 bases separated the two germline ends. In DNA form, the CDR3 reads TGTGCCTGGACCGGGGACACTGAAGCTTTCTTT. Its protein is CAWTGDTEAFF.

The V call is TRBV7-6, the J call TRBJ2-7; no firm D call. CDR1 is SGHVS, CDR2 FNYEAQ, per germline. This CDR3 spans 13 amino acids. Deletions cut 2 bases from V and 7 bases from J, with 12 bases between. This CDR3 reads CASSLISLGEQYF. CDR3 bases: TGTGCCAGCAGCTTAATATCGCTCGGGGAGCAGTACTTC.

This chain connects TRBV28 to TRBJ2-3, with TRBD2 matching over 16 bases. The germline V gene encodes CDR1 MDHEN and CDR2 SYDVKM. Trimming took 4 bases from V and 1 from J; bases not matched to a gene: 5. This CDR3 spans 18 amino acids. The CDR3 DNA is TGTGCCAGCAGTTCGGGGACTAGCGGGAGGGGGGGCACAGATACGCAGTATTTT. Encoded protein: CASSSGTSGRGGTDTQYF. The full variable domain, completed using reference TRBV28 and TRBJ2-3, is DVKVTQSSRYLVKRTGEKVFLECVQDMDHENMFWYRQDPGLGLRLIYFSYDVKMKEKGDIPEGYSVSREKKERFSLILESASTNQTSMYLCASSSGTSGRGGTDTQYFGPGTRLTVL.

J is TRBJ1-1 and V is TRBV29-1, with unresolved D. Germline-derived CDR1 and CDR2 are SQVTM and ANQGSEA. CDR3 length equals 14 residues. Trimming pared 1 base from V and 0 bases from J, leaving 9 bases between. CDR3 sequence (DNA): TGCAGCGTTGAAGCCGCCGGGATGAACACTGAAGCTTTCTTT. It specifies CSVEAAGMNTEAFF.

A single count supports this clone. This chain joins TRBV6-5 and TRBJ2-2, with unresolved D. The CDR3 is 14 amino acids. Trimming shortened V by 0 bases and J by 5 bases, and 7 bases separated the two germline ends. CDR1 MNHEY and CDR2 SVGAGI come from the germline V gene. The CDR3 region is CASSYSRSTGELFF. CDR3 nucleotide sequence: TGTGCCAGCAGTTACTCGAGGTCAACCGGGGAGCTGTTTTTT.

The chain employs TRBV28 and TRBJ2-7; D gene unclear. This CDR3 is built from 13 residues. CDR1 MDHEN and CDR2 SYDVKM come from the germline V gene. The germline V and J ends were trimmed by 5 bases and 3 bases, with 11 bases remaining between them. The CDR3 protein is CASSTRVVYEQYF. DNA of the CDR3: TGTGCCAGCAGTACCCGCGTGGTCTACGAGCAGTACTTC.

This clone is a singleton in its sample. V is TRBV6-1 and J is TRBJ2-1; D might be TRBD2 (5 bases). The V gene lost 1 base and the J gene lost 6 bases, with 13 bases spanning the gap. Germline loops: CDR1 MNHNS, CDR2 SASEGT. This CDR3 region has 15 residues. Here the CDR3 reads CASSEVGSPLNEQFF. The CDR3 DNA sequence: TGTGCCAGCAGTGAAGTTGGGAGCCCGCTCAATGAGCAGTTCTTC.

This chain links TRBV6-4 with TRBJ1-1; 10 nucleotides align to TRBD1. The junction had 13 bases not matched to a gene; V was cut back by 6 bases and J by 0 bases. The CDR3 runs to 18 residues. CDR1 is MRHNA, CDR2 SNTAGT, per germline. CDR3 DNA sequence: TGTGCCAGCAGATACAAGACAGGGGGCCGGAGAATGAACACTGAAGCTTTCTTT. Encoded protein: CASRYKTGGRRMNTEAFF.

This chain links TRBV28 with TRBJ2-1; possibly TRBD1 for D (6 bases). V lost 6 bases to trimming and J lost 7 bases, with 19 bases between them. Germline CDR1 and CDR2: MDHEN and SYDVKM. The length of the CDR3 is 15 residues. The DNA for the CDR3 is TGTGCCAGCAGCACCCCAATACAGGGTGGGAATGAGCAGTTCTTC. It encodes CASSTPIQGGNEQFF.

CDR3: CAWSVLGGEKIQYF. DNA of the CDR3: TGTGCCTGGAGTGTACTCGGCGGAGAGAAAATTCAGTACTTC. The chain combines TRBV30 with TRBJ2-4; D is unresolved. The CDR3 extends over 14 amino acids. V was clipped by 0 bases and J by 10 bases, with 16 bases between them. Germline V gene data show CDR1 as GTSNPN and CDR2 as SVGIG (reference sequence).

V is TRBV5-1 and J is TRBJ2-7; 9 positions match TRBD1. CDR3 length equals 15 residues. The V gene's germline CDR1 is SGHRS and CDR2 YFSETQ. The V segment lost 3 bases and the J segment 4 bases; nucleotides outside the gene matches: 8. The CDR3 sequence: CASSSRQGESYEQYF. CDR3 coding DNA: TGCGCCAGCAGCTCGCGACAGGGGGAGTCATACGAGCAGTACTTC.

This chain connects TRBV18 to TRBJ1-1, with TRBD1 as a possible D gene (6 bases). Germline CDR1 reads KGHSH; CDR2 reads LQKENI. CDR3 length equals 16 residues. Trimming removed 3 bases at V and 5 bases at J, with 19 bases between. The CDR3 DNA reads TGTGCCAGCTCACCTCCGGGAAGCCCGAGGGGGACTGAAGCTTTCTTT. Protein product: CASSPPGSPRGTEAFF.

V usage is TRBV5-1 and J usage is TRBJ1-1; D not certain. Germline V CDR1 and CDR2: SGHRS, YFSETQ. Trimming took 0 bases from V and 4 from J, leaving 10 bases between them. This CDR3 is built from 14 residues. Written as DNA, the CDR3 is TGCGCCAGCAGCTTGGAAGGGCGGGCCACTGAAGCTTTCTTT. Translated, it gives CASSLEGRATEAFF.

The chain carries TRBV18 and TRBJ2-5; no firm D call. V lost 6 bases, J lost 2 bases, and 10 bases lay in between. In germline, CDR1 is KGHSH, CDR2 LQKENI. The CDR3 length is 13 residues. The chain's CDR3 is CASSVYTQETQYF. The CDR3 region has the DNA TGTGCCAGCTCCGTTTATACTCAAGAGACCCAGTACTTC.

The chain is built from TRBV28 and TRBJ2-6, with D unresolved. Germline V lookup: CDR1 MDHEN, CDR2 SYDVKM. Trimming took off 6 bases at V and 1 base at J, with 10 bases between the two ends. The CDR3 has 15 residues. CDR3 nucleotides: TGTGCCAGCAGCCTCCCCGGGTCTGGGGCCAACGTCCTGACTTTC. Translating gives CASSLPGSGANVLTF.

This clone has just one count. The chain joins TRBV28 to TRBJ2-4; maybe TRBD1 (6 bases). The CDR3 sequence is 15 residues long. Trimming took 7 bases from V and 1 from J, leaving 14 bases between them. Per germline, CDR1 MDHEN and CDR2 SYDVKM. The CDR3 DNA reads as TGTGCCAGCACCCACAGGGAGTACGCCAAAAACATTCAGTACTTC. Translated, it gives CASTHREYAKNIQYF.

This chain's CDR3 is CASSFVPDTQYF. In DNA form, the CDR3 reads TGTGCCAGCAGTTTTGTCCCTGATACGCAGTATTTT. V gene TRBV28 combines with J gene TRBJ2-3; D ambiguous. Trimming cost V 3 bases and J 6 bases, with 7 bases left between them. Germline assignment: CDR1 MDHEN and CDR2 SYDVKM. There are 12 residues in the CDR3. Filled out from reference TRBV28 and TRBJ2-3, the complete variable domain reads DVKVTQSSRYLVKRTGEKVFLECVQDMDHENMFWYRQDPGLGLRLIYFSYDVKMKEKGDIPEGYSVSREKKERFSLILESASTNQTSMYLCASSFVPDTQYFGPGTRLTVL.